This TCR beta chain originates from a study of shared clonotypes between healthy human individuals. Per the germline V gene, CDR1 is SGHRS and CDR2 is YFSETQ. V was clipped by 4 bases and J by 4 bases; unmatched bases: 11. The CDR3 is 16 residues long. Points on this clone: Its specificity is not known.

Data came from immunoSEQ multiplex PCR; TCRdb stores just in-frame clones and leaves some out. Of some 470,000 clones detected, around 78% appear once; the ten largest clones hold 10% to 15%. Findings of the study overall: Tissue TCR repertoires likely differ from these blood-only repertoires.

Sequencing was performed on PBMCs. The chain couples TRBV5-1 to TRBJ1-1; the match to TRBD1 covers 9 bases. The TCR originated in a woman in her forties in good health. Some clones in this sample may be carry-over from other donors' samples. The DNA for the CDR3 is TGCGCCAGCAGCCGGGGTCAACAGGGGGCGCCCACTGAAGCTTTCTTT. Translation: CASSRGQQGAPTEAFF.